This TCR beta chain originates from a study of control samples from healthy donors and cancer patients. Assay used: immunoSEQ multiplex PCR; TCRdb lists only in-frame clones, some missing. This sample has 120,000 to 150,000 clones, with about 91% found just once. This clone appeared once. The TCR originated in a man aged 30-40 years in good health. The sequencing sample was made of blood.

CDR3 protein: CASAVGGYTDTQYF. The CDR3 DNA reads as TGTGCCAGTGCTGTAGGGGGGTACACAGATACGCAGTATTTT. The genes are TRBV19 and TRBJ2-3, with D perhaps TRBD1 or TRBD2 (6 bases each). V was clipped by 8 bases and J by 2 bases, with 14 bases between them. The length of the CDR3 is 14 residues. CDR1 LNHDA and CDR2 SQIVND come from the germline V gene (reference sequence). Full variable domain (rest looked up from reference TRBV19 and TRBJ2-3): DGGITQSPKYLFRKEGQNVTLSCEQNLNHDAMYWYRQDPGQGLRLIYYSQIVNDFQKGDIAEGYSVSREKKESFPLTVTSAQKNPTAFYLCASAVGGYTDTQYFGPGTRLTVL.